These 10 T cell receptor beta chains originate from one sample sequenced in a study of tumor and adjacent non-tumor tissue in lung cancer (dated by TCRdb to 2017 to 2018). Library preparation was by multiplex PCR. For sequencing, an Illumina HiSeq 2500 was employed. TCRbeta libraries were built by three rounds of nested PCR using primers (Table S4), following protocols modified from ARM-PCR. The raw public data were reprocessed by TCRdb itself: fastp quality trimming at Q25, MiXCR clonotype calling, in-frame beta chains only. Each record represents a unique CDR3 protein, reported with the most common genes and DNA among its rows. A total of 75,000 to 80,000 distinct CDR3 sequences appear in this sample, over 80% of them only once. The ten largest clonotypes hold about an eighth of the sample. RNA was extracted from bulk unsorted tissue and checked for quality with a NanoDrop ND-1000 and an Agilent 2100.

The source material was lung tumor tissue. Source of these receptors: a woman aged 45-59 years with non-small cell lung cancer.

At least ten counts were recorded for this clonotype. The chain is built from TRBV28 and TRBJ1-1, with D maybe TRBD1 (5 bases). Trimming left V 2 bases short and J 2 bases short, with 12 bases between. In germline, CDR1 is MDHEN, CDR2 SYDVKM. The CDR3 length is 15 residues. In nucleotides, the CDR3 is TGTGCCAGCAGTTTAGGGACCGGGGTTAACACTGAAGCTTTCTTT. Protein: CASSLGTGVNTEAFF. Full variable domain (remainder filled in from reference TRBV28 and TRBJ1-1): DVKVTQSSRYLVKRTGEKVFLECVQDMDHENMFWYRQDPGLGLRLIYFSYDVKMKEKGDIPEGYSVSREKKERFSLILESASTNQTSMYLCASSLGTGVNTEAFFGQGTRLTVV.

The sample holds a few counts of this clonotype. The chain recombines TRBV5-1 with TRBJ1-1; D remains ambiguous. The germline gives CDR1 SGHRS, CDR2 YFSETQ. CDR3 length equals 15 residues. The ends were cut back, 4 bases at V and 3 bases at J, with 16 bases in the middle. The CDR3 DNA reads TGCGCCAGCAGCCCCGGTATAGGGAAAGACACTGAAGCTTTCTTT. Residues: CASSPGIGKDTEAFF.

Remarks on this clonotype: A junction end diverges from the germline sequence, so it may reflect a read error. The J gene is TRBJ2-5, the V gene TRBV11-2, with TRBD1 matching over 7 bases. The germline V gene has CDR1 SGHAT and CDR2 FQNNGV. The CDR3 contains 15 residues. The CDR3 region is CSSTFRTGFQETQYF. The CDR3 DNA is TGTTCCAGTACCTTTAGGACAGGATTCCAAGAGACCCAGTACTTC.

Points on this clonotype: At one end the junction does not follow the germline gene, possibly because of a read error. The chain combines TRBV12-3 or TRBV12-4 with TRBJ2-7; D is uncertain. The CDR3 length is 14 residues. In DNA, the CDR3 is TGTGCCAGCACTTTGGGAAGTTACACCCACGAGCAGTACTTT. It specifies CASTLGSYTHEQYF.

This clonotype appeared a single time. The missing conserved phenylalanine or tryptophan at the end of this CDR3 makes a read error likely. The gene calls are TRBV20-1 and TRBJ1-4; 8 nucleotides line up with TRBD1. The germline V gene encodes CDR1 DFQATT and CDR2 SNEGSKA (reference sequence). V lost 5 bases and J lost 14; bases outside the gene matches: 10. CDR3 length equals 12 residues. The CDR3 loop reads CSAGQGAFILFL. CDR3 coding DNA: TGCAGTGCTGGGCAGGGGGCCTTCATCCTGTTTCTT.

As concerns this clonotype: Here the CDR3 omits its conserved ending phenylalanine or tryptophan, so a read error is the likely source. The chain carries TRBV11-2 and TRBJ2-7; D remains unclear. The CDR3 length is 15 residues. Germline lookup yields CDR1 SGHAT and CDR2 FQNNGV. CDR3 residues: CVSSLFPSPSYEQYI. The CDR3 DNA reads TGTGTCAGCAGCTTATTTCCGAGTCCCTCCTACGAGCAGTACATC.

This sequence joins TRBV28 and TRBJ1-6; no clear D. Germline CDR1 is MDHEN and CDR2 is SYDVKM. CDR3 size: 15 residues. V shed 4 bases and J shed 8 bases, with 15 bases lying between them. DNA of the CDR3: TGTGCCAGCAGTTCGCACGGTGGTCTAGATTCACCCCTCCACTTT. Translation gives CASSSHGGLDSPLHF. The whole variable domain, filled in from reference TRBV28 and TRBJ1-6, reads DVKVTQSSRYLVKRTGEKVFLECVQDMDHENMFWYRQDPGLGLRLIYFSYDVKMKEKGDIPEGYSVSREKKERFSLILESASTNQTSMYLCASSSHGGLDSPLHFGNGTRLTVT.

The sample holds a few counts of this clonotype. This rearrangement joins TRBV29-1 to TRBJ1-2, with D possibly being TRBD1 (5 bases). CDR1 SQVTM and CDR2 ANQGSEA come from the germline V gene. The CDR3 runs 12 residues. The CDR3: CNAHGRGVGYTF. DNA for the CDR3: TGCAACGCCCACGGACGGGGGGTTGGCTACACCTTC. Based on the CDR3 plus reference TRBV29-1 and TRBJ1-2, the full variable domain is SAVISQKPSRDICQRGTSLTIQCQVDSQVTMMFWYRQQPGQSLTLIATANQGSEATYESGFVIDKFPISRPNLTFSTLTVSNMSPEDSSIYLCNAHGRGVGYTFGSGTRLTVV.

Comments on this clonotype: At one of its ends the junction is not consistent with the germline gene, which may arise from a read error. For the CDR3, the DNA is TGCAGCGTTGGTCCAGATGCGAACACCGGGGAGCCGTTTTTT. Translating gives CSVGPDANTGEPFF. The rearrangement uses TRBV29-1 and TRBJ2-2, with D possibly being TRBD2 (5 bases). The CDR3 spans 14 residues. From germline, CDR1 is SQVTM and CDR2 ANQGSEA.

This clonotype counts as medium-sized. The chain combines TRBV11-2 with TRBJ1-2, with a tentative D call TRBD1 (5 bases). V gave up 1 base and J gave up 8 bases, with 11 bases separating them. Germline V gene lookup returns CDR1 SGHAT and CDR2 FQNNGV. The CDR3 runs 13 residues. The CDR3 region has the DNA TGTGCCAGCAGCTTAGCTCTGGGGACCGGCTACACCTTC. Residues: CASSLALGTGYTF.